This entry lists 17 T cell receptor beta chains sequenced from one sample in a study of shared clonotypes between healthy human individuals. Libraries were prepared by immunoSEQ multiplex PCR; TCRdb keeps only in-frame clonotypes and omits some of them. The table lists approximately 1.4 million clones, about 98% of them singletons. Material for sequencing was naive CD4+ T cells sorted from blood. Subset of the sample: CD45RA+ positively selected. Every receptor here comes from a young man in good health.

The gene calls are TRBV4-2 and TRBJ2-2; 14 nucleotides agree with TRBD2. The germline V gene encodes CDR1 LGHNA and CDR2 YNFKEQ. Unmatched junction bases numbered 10, after V lost 3 bases and J lost 4 bases. The CDR3 has 19 amino acids. The CDR3 here is CASSHGTSGRILGTGELFF. The CDR3 nucleotides are TGTGCCAGCAGCCACGGGACTAGCGGGAGAATTTTGGGCACCGGGGAGCTGTTTTTT.

The chain links TRBV29-1 to TRBJ2-5; 8 bases map to TRBD1. V gave up 4 bases and J gave up 4 bases; unmatched junction bases: 11. This CDR3 comprises 15 residues. CDR1 and CDR2 (germline): SQVTM, ANQGSEA. CDR3 sequence reads: CSVGPLGQEAETQYF. The CDR3 nucleotides are TGCAGCGTTGGCCCCCTGGGACAGGAGGCAGAGACCCAGTACTTC.

The chain has TRBV5-6 and TRBJ2-7; D perhaps matches TRBD2 (6 bases). CDR1 is SGHDT, CDR2 YYEEEE, per germline. The CDR3 contains 16 residues. V was clipped by 1 base and J by 2 bases, with 16 bases between them. Written as DNA, the CDR3 is TGTGCCAGCAGCTTGTCGGGCAGGGACTTTGCCTACGAGCAGTACTTC. Translated, it gives CASSLSGRDFAYEQYF.

The V call is TRBV5-1, the J call TRBJ2-7, with a tentative D call TRBD2 (5 bases). Trimming left V 4 bases short and J 5 bases short, with 13 bases between. CDR3 length equals 13 residues. Germline V gene lookup returns CDR1 SGHRS and CDR2 YFSETQ. This CDR3 reads CASSGALGDEQYF. Written as DNA, the CDR3 is TGCGCCAGCAGCGGAGCACTAGGAGACGAGCAGTACTTC.

The V call is TRBV18, the J call TRBJ2-2; D is unresolved. V was pared by 4 bases and J by 7 bases, with 10 bases between. The CDR3 runs 13 residues. Germline lookup yields CDR1 KGHSH and CDR2 LQKENI. The CDR3 protein is CASSQTSGGELFF. The CDR3 nucleotides are TGTGCCAGCTCACAGACCTCAGGCGGGGAGCTGTTTTTT.

The chain joins TRBV5-6 to TRBJ2-7, with D hard to call. Germline V gene data show CDR1 as SGHDT and CDR2 as YYEEEE. The CDR3 contains 13 residues. The V gene lost 0 bases and the J gene lost 2 bases, with 6 bases spanning the gap. As DNA, the CDR3 is TGTGCCAGCAGCTTGGGGGCAGCCTACGAGCAGTACTTC. It is translated as CASSLGAAYEQYF.

V and J are TRBV19 and TRBJ2-2; 9 bases line up with TRBD1. V shed 3 bases and J 5 bases; nucleotides not matched to a gene: 7. The CDR3 spans 16 residues. Germline CDR1 and CDR2: LNHDA and SQIVND (reference sequence). The CDR3: CASSIVGTGLTGELFF. The CDR3 region has the DNA TGTGCCAGTAGTATCGTGGGGACAGGGCTTACCGGGGAGCTGTTTTTT.

The chain carries TRBV18 and TRBJ2-7; D may be TRBD1 (6 bases). The germline V and J ends were trimmed by 3 bases and 0 bases, with 12 bases remaining between them. Germline CDR1 and CDR2: KGHSH and LQKENI. There are 15 residues in the CDR3. This CDR3 is CASSPAEGHSYEQYF. The CDR3 coding sequence is TGTGCCAGCTCACCCGCCGAGGGACACTCCTACGAGCAGTACTTC.

This clone was seen just once. The V and J genes are TRBV18 and TRBJ2-2; no definite D call. The CDR3 length is 16 residues. Germline CDR1 and CDR2: KGHSH and LQKENI. Trimming removed 2 bases at V and 6 bases at J, with 16 bases between. The CDR3 spells CASSPFFKASAGELFF. DNA of the CDR3: TGTGCCAGCTCACCATTTTTCAAAGCAAGCGCCGGGGAGCTGTTTTTT.

The chain links TRBV5-1 to TRBJ1-1; D not certain. Deletions cut 0 bases from V and 0 bases from J, with 9 bases between. The germline gives CDR1 SGHRS, CDR2 YFSETQ. The CDR3 spans 15 residues. DNA of the CDR3: TGCGCCAGCAGCTTGGCGGTGGGCGTGAACACTGAAGCTTTCTTT. This codes for CASSLAVGVNTEAFF.

V and J are TRBV7-9 and TRBJ2-1, with 11 bases that match TRBD1. From germline, CDR1 is SEHNR and CDR2 FQNEAQ (reference sequence). V was clipped by 3 bases and J by 6 bases; unmatched bases: 7. CDR3 length: 16 amino acids. The CDR3 reads CASSFSGQGAVNEQFF. The DNA for the CDR3 is TGTGCCAGCAGCTTTAGCGGACAGGGGGCGGTCAATGAGCAGTTCTTC.

The rearrangement uses TRBV6-4 and TRBJ2-2; D is perhaps TRBD2 (6 bases). Germline V gene data show CDR1 as MRHNA and CDR2 as SNTAGT. The CDR3 covers 13 residues. V lost 10 bases to trimming and J lost 7 bases, with 16 bases between them. In nucleotides, the CDR3 is TGTGCCACCAGCGGGTTACGAGGCGGGGAGCTGTTTTTT. This sequence encodes CATSGLRGGELFF.

This chain joins TRBV5-4 and TRBJ2-5; D possibly uses TRBD1 or TRBD2 (6 bases each). Trimming took 4 bases from V and 5 from J, leaving 18 bases between them. The CDR3 length is 15 residues. Germline CDR1 reads SGHNT; CDR2 reads YYREEE (reference sequence). CDR3 in amino acids: CASSPTGGKSETQYF. In DNA, the CDR3 is TGTGCCAGCAGCCCGACAGGCGGGAAGTCCGAGACCCAGTACTTC.

V gene TRBV5-4 combines with J gene TRBJ2-1; D may be TRBD2 (5 bases). V lost 2 bases, J lost 10 bases, and 16 bases lay in between. The germline V gene has CDR1 SGHNT and CDR2 YYREEE (reference sequence). The CDR3 covers 14 residues. CDR3: CASSFPADGKEQFF. In nucleotides, the CDR3 is TGTGCCAGCAGCTTTCCCGCGGACGGGAAGGAGCAGTTCTTC.

The chain uses TRBV7-8 and TRBJ2-1, with D perhaps matching TRBD1 or TRBD2 (5 bases each). Trimming pared 5 bases from V and 6 bases from J, leaving 17 bases between. Germline lookup yields CDR1 SGHVS and CDR2 FQNEAQ. The CDR3 is 15 residues long. The CDR3 region has the DNA TGTGCCAGCAGCCACCGGGTAGCGAGGGGCAATGAGCAGTTCTTC. Translating it yields CASSHRVARGNEQFF.

This chain joins TRBV25-1 and TRBJ2-7; 11 bases agree with TRBD1. The CDR3 spans 15 residues. The V gene end was trimmed by 4 bases and the J gene end by 6 bases; junction bases not matched to a gene: 8. Germline V gene lookup returns CDR1 MGHDK and CDR2 SYGVNS. This CDR3 reads CASSAEDRGHGEQYF. The CDR3 coding sequence is TGTGCCAGCAGTGCCGAGGACAGGGGGCACGGCGAGCAGTACTTC.

The rearrangement uses TRBV5-6 and TRBJ2-7; the D gene could be TRBD1 or TRBD2 (7 bases each). V gave up 8 bases and J gave up 0 bases, with 21 bases separating them. This CDR3 is 16 amino acids long. Per germline, CDR1 SGHDT and CDR2 YYEEEE. Here the CDR3 DNA reads TGTGCCAGAACATCCAGCGGGACAGCGAACTCCTACGAGCAGTACTTC. It specifies CARTSSGTANSYEQYF.